The subject of this entry is one T cell receptor beta chain. The data are from a study of control samples from healthy donors and cancer patients. Method: immunoSEQ multiplex PCR; TCRdb's copy keeps in-frame clones and lacks some. The data show tens of thousands of clones, around 90% seen once. Germline V gene lookup returns CDR1 SEHNR and CDR2 FQNEAQ (reference sequence). V was clipped by 5 bases and J by 1 base; unmatched bases: 4. The CDR3 totals 16 residues. V is TRBV7-9 and J is TRBJ2-2, with 10 bases lining up with TRBD1. The receptor was isolated from a woman between 40 and 55 years old with head and neck cancer. Input material: PBMCs. The CDR3 is CASSPWDRGNTGELFF. In nucleotides, the CDR3 is TGTGCCAGCAGCCCCTGGGACAGGGGGAACACCGGGGAGCTGTTTTTT.